The entry that follows covers one TCR beta chain sequence. These data originate in a study of blood T cell repertoires in COVID-19. Generated by immunoSEQ multiplex PCR, the TCRdb table keeps only in-frame clones and is missing some. The top ten hold almost 1.5% of the sample, which has 60,000 to 70,000 clones, 86% seen once. CDR1 is SGHRS and CDR2 is YFSETQ in the germline V gene. This CDR3 spans 14 amino acids. The V gene lost 3 bases and the J gene lost 4 bases, with 13 bases spanning the gap. The rearrangement links TRBV5-1 to TRBJ2-5, with D tentatively TRBD1 (6 bases). The receptor's source is a woman between 55 and 75 years old with acute or convalescent COVID-19. Sequenced sample: peripheral blood. CDR3 in amino acids: CASSSVEGGETQYF. CDR3 bases: TGCGCCAGCAGCTCAGTAGAAGGGGGAGAGACCCAGTACTTC.